This T cell receptor (beta chain) was obtained from a study of CD8 T cells in ankylosing spondylitis. General study findings and limits: Disease-associated clones were CD8+ and fairly uncommon in peripheral blood. As reported, disease-linked clones showed significant enrichment in matched ankylosing spondylitis synovial fluid. Seemingly characteristic of ankylosing spondylitis blood was a TCR beta motif consisting of roughly 8 highly homologous variants.

In this sample, this clonotype turned up many times. The antigen is not known. CDR1 is ENHRY and CDR2 is SYGVKD in the germline V gene. V dropped 10 bases and J dropped 5; count of bases not matched to a gene: 9. CDR3 length: 14 residues. Library preparation for TCR beta used quantitative 5'-RACE with molecular barcodes. TCRdb ran MiXCR on the 5' RACE reads and lists one entry per CDR3 protein. Of 150,000 to 200,000 distinct CDR3 sequences listed, approximately 16% were seen once; the top ten hold over 7%. Sequenced material: blood, either unsorted or a sorted T cell fraction (not recorded which). J is TRBJ1-5 and V is TRBV10-3, with TRBD1 identical over 9 bases. The sequence came from a male donor with ankylosing spondylitis or in good health (not recorded which). The CDR3 region is CATNPQGADQPQHF. CDR3 bases: TGTGCCACGAATCCACAGGGGGCAGATCAGCCCCAGCATTTT.